This TCR beta chain was documented in a study of T-cell reconstitution after alpha-beta-depleted transplantation in children. Germline assignment: CDR1 SGHDN and CDR2 FVKESK. This CDR3 region has 12 residues. Trimming stripped 3 bases from V and 6 bases from J, with 5 bases between. This sample's TCRbeta library carried unique molecular identifier barcodes. TCRdb itself ran the PCR reads through MiXCR, one entry per CDR3 protein. Of 450,000 to 500,000 distinct CDR3 sequences listed, around 12% are singletons. The clonotype comes from a human donor who donated a stem cell graft to a child with combined immunodeficiency. This sample comprised PBMCs from the stem cell graft donor, obtained from the stem cell graft. The chain joins TRBV14 to TRBJ2-2; no clear D gene. The CDR3 DNA sequence: TGTGCCAGCAGCCATCTCTCCGGGGAGCTGTTTTTT. Encoded protein: CASSHLSGELFF.